The clone carrying this T cell receptor beta chain occurred many times. The entry originates in a study of Graves' ophthalmopathy and Graves' hyperthyroidism. Beta-chain TCR CDR3 regions were amplified from RNA transcripts. Following a first-round RT-PCR that used HTBI primers, a second-round multiplex PCR was carried out. TCRdb called the multiplex PCR reads again in MiXCR, with one record for every CDR3 protein. The data show 350,000 to 400,000 distinct CDR3 sequences, about 18% seen once. The CDR3 spans 13 residues. Germline CDR1 reads DFQATT; CDR2 reads SNEGSKA (reference sequence). Losses at the gene ends were 5 bases for V and 2 bases for J; bases not matched to a gene: 3.

The rearrangement joins TRBV20-1 to TRBJ1-3; 7 bases line up with TRBD1. This receptor was obtained from a woman aged 18-30 years with Graves' ophthalmopathy. Sequencing used peripheral blood. CDR3 loop: CSALQGAGNTIYF. The CDR3 DNA follows: TGCAGTGCTCTGCAGGGGGCTGGAAACACCATATATTTT.